The source of this T cell receptor beta chain is a study of vaccination and CD4 T cells after COVID-19. In the study overall: In the convalescent group, nasal swab PCR was SARS-CoV-2 positive; under 10 cases were mild and one severe. Participants received two doses of either BNT162b2 or mRNA-1273 vaccine.

Study-wide points: Median SARS-CoV-2-reactive clonotype numbers went from 21 to 38; this increase was not significant.

Positive PCR dates ranged from March to December 2020; these dates predated US Alpha, Beta and Delta variants. TCRdb used MiXCR to reprocess the PCR reads, holding one entry per CDR3 protein. The table shows roughly 19,000 distinct CDR3 sequences, with 60% occurring only once. As concerns this clonotype: Its specificity is unknown.

Material: CD4+ T cells from blood, obtained after SARS-CoV-2 vaccination. This sequence was found in a human donor who had recovered from COVID-19.

The CDR3: CASSRNPGLIPYEQYF. CDR3 coding DNA: TGTGCCAGCAGTCGAAATCCGGGACTGATACCCTACGAGCAGTACTTC. The chain couples TRBV6-2 or TRBV6-3 to TRBJ2-7, with a possible D match to TRBD2 (6 bases). The germline CDR1 and CDR2 sequences are MNHEY and SVGEGT. The CDR3 consists of 16 residues. V shed 5 bases and J shed 2 bases, with 19 bases lying between them.